This TCR beta chain was captured in a study of technical replicates of blood from a handful of donors. Using immunoSEQ multiplex PCR, the repertoire was profiled, and TCRdb retains in-frame clones only, with some absent. The data show more than 75,000 clones, over 90% seen once. Trimming cost V 3 bases and J 6 bases, with 13 bases left between them. CDR1 and CDR2 from the germline V gene are MDHEN and SYDVKM. This CDR3 comprises 14 residues. The receptor comes from a human donor in good health. The sample comprised T cells isolated from PBMCs. The genes are TRBV28 and TRBJ2-3; D might be TRBD1 (8 bases). The CDR3 region has the DNA TGTGCCAGCAGTTTCGGACAGGGAGGGGATACGCAGTATTTT. Translation gives CASSFGQGGDTQYF.